What follows describes a single T cell receptor beta chain. The data are from a study of blood T cell repertoires in COVID-19. On the study more broadly: Sites across the United States, Italy and Spain contributed samples from acute and convalescent COVID-19. The analysed material was cDNA or gDNA that came from T cells, B-cell-depleted T cells, or PBMCs.

Germline values: CDR1 LNHDA, CDR2 SQIVND (reference sequence). The CDR3 totals 14 residues. The V end lost 6 bases, the J end lost 2 bases, and 13 bases lay between the germline ends. Sequenced by immunoSEQ multiplex PCR; TCRdb stores in-frame clones only, minus some. The table has 65,000 to 95,000 clones, 70% to 90% seen once; the top ten hold over 15%. Sequenced material: peripheral blood. This TCR was sampled from a man older than 75 with active or convalescent COVID-19. The chain has TRBV19 and TRBJ2-5, with D unclear. The CDR3 region is CASSHPRWQETQYF. The CDR3 coding sequence is TGTGCCAGTAGCCACCCCCGGTGGCAAGAGACCCAGTACTTC.